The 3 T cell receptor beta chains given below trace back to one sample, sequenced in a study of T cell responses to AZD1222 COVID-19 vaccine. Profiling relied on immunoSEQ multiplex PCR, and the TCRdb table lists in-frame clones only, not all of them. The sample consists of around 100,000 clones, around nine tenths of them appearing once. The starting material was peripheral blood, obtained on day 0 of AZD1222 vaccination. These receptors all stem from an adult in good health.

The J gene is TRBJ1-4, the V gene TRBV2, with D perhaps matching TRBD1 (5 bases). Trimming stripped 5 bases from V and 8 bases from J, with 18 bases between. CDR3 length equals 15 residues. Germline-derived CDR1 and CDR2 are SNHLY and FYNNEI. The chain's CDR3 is CASSFQGIVAEKLFF. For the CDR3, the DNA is TGTGCCAGCAGTTTTCAGGGTATTGTGGCCGAAAAACTGTTTTTT.

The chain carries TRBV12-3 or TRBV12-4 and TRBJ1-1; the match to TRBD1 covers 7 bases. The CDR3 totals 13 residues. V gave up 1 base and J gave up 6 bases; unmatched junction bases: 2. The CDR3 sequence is CASSLVGTAEAFF. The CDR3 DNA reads TGTGCCAGCAGTTTAGTTGGGACAGCTGAAGCTTTCTTT.

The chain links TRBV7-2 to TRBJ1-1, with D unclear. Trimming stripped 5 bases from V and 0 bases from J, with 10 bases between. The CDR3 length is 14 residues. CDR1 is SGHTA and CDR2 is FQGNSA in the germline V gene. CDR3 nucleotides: TGTGCCAGCAGCCCGGGGTGGGTGAACACTGAAGCTTTCTTT. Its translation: CASSPGWVNTEAFF. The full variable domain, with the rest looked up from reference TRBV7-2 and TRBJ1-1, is GAGVSQSPSNKVTEKGKDVELRCDPISGHTALYWYRQSLGQGLEFLIYFQGNSAPDKSGLPSDRFSAERTGGSVSTLTIQRTQQEDSAVYLCASSPGWVNTEAFFGQGTRLTVV.